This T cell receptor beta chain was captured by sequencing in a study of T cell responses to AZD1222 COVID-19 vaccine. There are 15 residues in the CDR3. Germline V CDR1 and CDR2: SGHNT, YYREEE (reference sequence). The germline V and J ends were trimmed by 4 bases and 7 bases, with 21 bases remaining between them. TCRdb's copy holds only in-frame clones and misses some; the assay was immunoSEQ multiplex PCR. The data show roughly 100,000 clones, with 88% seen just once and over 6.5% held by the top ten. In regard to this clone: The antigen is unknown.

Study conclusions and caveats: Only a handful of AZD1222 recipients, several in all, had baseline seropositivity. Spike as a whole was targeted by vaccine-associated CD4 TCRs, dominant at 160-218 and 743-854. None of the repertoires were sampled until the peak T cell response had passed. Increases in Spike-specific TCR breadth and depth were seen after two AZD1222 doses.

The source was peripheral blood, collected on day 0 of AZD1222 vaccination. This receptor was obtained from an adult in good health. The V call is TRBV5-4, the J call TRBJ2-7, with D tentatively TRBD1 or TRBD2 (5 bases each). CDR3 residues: CASSPPGTVAGEQYF. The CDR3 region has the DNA TGTGCCAGCAGCCCGCCCGGGACCGTTGCCGGGGAGCAGTACTTC.